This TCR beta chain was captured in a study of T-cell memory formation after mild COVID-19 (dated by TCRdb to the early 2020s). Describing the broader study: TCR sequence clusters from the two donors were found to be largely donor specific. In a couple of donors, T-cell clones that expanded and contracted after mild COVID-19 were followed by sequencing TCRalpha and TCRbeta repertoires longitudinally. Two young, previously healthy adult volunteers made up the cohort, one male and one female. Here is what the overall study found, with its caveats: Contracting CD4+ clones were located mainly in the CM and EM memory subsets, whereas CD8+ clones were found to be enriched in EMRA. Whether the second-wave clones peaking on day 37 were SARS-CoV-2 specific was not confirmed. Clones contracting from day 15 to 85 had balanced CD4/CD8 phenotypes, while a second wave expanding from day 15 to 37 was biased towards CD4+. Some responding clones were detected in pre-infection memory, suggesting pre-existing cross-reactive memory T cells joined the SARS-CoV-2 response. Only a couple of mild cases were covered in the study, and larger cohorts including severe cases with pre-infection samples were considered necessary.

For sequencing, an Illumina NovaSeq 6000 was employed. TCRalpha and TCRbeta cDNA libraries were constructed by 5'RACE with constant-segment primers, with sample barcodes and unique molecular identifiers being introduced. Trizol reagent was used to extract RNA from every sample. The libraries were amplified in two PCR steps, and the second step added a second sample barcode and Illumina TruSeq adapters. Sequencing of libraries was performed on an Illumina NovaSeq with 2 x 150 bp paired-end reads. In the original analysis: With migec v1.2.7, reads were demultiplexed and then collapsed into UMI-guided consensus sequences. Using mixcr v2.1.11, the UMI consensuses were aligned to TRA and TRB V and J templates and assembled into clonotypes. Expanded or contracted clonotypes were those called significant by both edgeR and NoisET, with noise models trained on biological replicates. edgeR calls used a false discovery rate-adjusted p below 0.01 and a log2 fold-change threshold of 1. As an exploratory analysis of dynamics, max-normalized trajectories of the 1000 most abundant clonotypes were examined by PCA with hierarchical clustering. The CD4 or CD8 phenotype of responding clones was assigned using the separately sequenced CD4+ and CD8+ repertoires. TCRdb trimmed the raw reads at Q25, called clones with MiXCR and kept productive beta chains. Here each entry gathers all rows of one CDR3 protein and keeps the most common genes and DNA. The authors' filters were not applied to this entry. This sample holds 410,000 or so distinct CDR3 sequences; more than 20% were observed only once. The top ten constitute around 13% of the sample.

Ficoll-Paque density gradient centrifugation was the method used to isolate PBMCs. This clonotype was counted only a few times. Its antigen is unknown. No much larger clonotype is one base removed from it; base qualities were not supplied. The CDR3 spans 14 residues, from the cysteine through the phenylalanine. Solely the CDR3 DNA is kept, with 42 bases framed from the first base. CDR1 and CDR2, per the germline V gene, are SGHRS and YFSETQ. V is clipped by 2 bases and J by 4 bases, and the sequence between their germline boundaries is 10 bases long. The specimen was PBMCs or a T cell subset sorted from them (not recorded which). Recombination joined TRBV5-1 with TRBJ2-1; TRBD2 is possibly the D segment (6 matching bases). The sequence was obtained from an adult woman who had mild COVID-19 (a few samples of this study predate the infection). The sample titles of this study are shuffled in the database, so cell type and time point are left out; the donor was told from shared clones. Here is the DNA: TGCGCCAGCAGCTTCCGGGAGAGGTACAATGAGCAGTTCTTC. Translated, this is CASSFRERYNEQFF.